This T cell receptor beta chain was profiled in a study of cytomegalovirus exposure and HLA in healthy donors (TCRdb year 2017). Regarding the complete study: An earlier analysis of roughly 500 of the donors reported about 300 Gb of sequence data and 117 million unique TCR beta sequences obtained from around 190 million T cells. Donor age, sex, ethnicity and CMV serostatus were compiled together with the repertoire data. To decide whether each TCR beta V gene segment behaved as functional or pseudogenic, an earlier analysis of 587 of the donors relied on high-throughput TCR beta sequencing. The study used immunosequencing to profile the T cell repertoires of approximately 650 subjects and linked those repertoires to cytomegalovirus serostatus. The later analysis used no new phenotypic data to find candidate immune exposures, relying instead on TCR beta sequences and their occurrence across donors. Of the roughly 400 genotyped donors, 81% were placed in the genetic ancestry cluster associated with self-reported Caucasian donors. To predict cytomegalovirus infection status, the study brought together high-throughput TCR immunosequencing, statistical association of individual TCRs with disease status, and machine learning. Both class I and class II loci were covered by HLA typing, at four-digit resolution. Among over 350 genotyped donors of the cohort, an average of around 240,000 unique TCR beta nucleotide sequences were sequenced per donor, roughly 20% of them non-productive. Because of strong linkage in the cohort, 4 to 6 DR-DQ haplotypes were treated as single units for association and clustering. Typing coverage varied by locus: 629-630 donors for A, B, C, DRB1 and DQB1; more than 500 for DQA1; about 570 for DPA1; 450 to 480 for DPB1. Roughly 320 gigabases of sequencing data and around 80 million unique TCR sequences made up an early release that covered approximately 620 HLA-typed donors. In a later genetic analysis, genome-wide SNP genotypes for about three fifths of the roughly 670 donors were used, and that subset was treated as a discovery cohort. The aim of the study was to test whether cataloging public T cell receptors could identify signatures of past pathogen exposure. All discovery cohort repertoires had been generated using a single sequencing platform. In addition to the first cohort of 650 to 800 subjects, a separate validation cohort of 120 different subjects was used. To study patterns of TCR occurrence, a later analysis re-analyzed previously published TCR beta repertoires from around 660 donors and added high-resolution HLA genotyping. Summary of the overall study and its limitations: In a later analysis, some 18,000 TCR beta sequences were associated with specific HLA alleles at a false discovery rate of 0.05. Some IMGT-functional V segments, including TRBV6-2 and TRBV6-3, could not be told apart with the 87-base-pair reads, so those segments were excluded. Cytomegalovirus status was reported to be diagnosed by the classifier with high specificity and sensitivity in both the original and validation cohorts. A few of the identified cytomegalovirus-associated TCR beta chains were confirmed in vitro to be specific for cytomegalovirus antigens. According to a later analysis, parvovirus B19, influenza, CMV and Epstein-Barr virus appeared linked to several top co-occurrence clusters. A later analysis found that TCR association rates varied across HLA loci, with DRB1 alleles showing the most associated TCRs and HLA-C alleles the fewest. The authors suggested that the approach could potentially be generalized to other disease states and immunological phenotypes. A further reported finding was that TCR beta sequences accurately predicted the HLA-A and HLA-B alleles for most subjects in the first cohort. The only immune exposure information available for the cohort was CMV serostatus. Compared with the roughly 670-donor mean, donors in an Asian-associated ancestry cluster had fewer N-insertions in productive TCRs, according to a later genetic analysis. A cluster of highly shared sequence variants was judged likely to represent a technical artifact of the sequencing pipeline. Linkage disequilibrium might explain the correlated functional status among segregating V segments, but an unknown experimental factor could not be excluded. The study listed approximately 150 TCR beta chains as associated with cytomegalovirus. HLA typing was unavailable for some donors at each locus, so association tests used only the typed subset. While some public TCRs were present in many individuals, most TCR sequences turned up only very rarely across donors. Assigning TCR associations to individual alleles was difficult when HLA alleles, especially DR and DQ, strongly co-occurred. Because counts were too low, seventeen rarely observed V segments, including chromosome 9 orphons, were excluded from the earlier analysis of under 650 of the donors. Broadly in line with IMGT annotations, most TCR beta V segments showed up in productive rearrangements about 87% or about 30% of the time in an earlier analysis of several hundred of the donors. Most CMV-associated TCR beta chains appeared to be HLA-restricted in a later analysis, and the HLA associations seemed to be driven largely by CMV exposure. Presence/absence analyses assumed roughly uniform sequencing depth across donors, an assumption that may not hold. A later genetic analysis associated a missense DCLRE1C variant with V-gene and J-gene trimming of TCR beta chains, and an independent cohort replicated the association. Only TCR beta chains were sequenced in this cohort, and the absence of alpha or paired-chain data limited detectable features. A later analysis found that HLA-associated TCR beta chains were more clonally expanded and had lower generation probabilities than equally common non-associated chains.

In total, 630 or so healthy bone marrow donors made up the cohort. At the time of sampling, all cohort members were nominally healthy, though unrecorded immune exposures were likely present. The donor was CMV seropositive and belonged to the group of some 290 seropositive cohort members. A peripheral blood sample was provided by each donor, and peripheral blood mononuclear cells were used for TCR beta sequencing. The Qiagen DNeasy Blood Extraction Kit was used to extract genomic DNA from the blood cell samples. The CDR3 runs 14 residues from the cysteine to the phenylalanine. Of all the DNA, just the CDR3 is kept, 42 bases in frame from base 1. Sequences SGHVS (CDR1) and FQNEAQ (CDR2) are obtained from the germline V gene. The junction shows trimming of 5 bases on V and 5 bases on J, and the gene matches do not reach 8 bases of it. Turning to this clone: Its specific antigen is unknown. There are no base qualities to consult, and no much larger clone falls within one base.

The library was prepared using the immunoSEQ multiplex PCR assay. The multiplex PCR relied on a mix of 60 forward primers for TCR Vbeta segments and 13 reverse primers for TCR Jbeta segments. A multiplex PCR assay on genomic DNA amplified the CDR3 region of rearranged TCR beta genes. On the Illumina HiSeq System, the amplified TCR beta libraries were sequenced as 87-base-pair reads. On the study's bioinformatics: A later analysis counted 75 million to 100 million unique TCR beta chains across the 550 to 700 repertoires, and approximately 11 million of these chains were shared by at least two donors. Raw reads were error-corrected and collapsed into unique sequences with a nearest-neighbor algorithm that merged closely related sequences to remove PCR and sequencing errors. Alignment of CDR3 sequences to IMGT reference sequences was used to assign V, D and J gene segments. For a sequence to be retained, at least a six-nucleotide match to both a V gene segment and a J gene segment was required. A rearrangement counted as productive if the CDR3 had no stop codons and remained in frame with V and J, and every other rearrangement counted as non-productive. CDR3 was defined according to IMGT convention as the region running from the second conserved V-encoded cysteine to the conserved J-encoded phenylalanine. Sequences without an unambiguous match to a single V gene segment were excluded from the earlier analysis of a few hundred of the donors. An earlier analysis of a few hundred of the donors classified V segments as functional when productive rearrangements were above 56.7% and as segregating when the standard deviation between donors was above 5%. To diagnose cytomegalovirus status from the catalog of TCR beta chain sequences, a statistical classification framework was built. In a later analysis, TCR nucleotide sequences were compared against IMGT/GENE-DB human TR gene sequences so that V and J genes could be assigned. In a later analysis, CDR3 sequences and most-parsimonious VDJ recombination scenarios were assigned using the TCRdist pipeline. A later analysis defined each TCR beta chain by its CDR3 amino acid sequence plus V-gene family, and excluded reads lacking a unique V-gene family. As a way to deal with suspected cross-contamination and a sequencing artifact, a later analysis dropped 592 nucleotide sequences that were highly shared and had low generation probability. A later analysis calculated a clonal expansion index for each public chain from normalized within-repertoire ranks of inferred template counts. A later analysis computed generation probabilities with a VDJ recombination model fitted to out-of-frame rearrangements, and checked the results against IGoR. Hypergeometric tests were used in a later analysis to score TCR-TCR, TCR-HLA and TCR-CMV co-occurrence, with a repertoire-size bias correction applied to the TCR pairs. To estimate false discovery rates, a later analysis permuted the HLA or CMV assignments 20 times. A later analysis grouped co-occurring TCRs with DBSCAN, adding TCRdist sequence similarity when clustering within HLA-allele-positive subsets. Co-occurrence clustering excluded repertoires with fewer than 30,000 or more than 120,000 public chains, plus five with anomalous nucleotide sharing. What TCRdb holds here is the immuneACCESS table cut down to in-frame rearrangements. Part of the clones is not present; checked against another copy, under half of the missing clones reflect an unresolved V gene, and the others are unexplained. The DNA gave D and trimming, while V, J and clone size come from that table. The sample table contains some 170,000 clones; only one count was recorded for over 75% of them. The top ten clones comprise 6% to 7% of the sample.

The source is a man between 40 and 49 years old in good health and CMV-seropositive. Input material: PBMCs. Recombination connected TRBV7-8 to TRBJ1-1, and TRBD1 aligns with 7 junction nucleotides. Here is the DNA: TGTGCCAGCAGCCGGACAGGCCCGGGGACTGAAGCTTTCTTT. This encodes CASSRTGPGTEAFF.